Given below is one T cell receptor beta chain in context. This sample stems from a study of blood T cell repertoires in COVID-19. About the research overall: Collection of acute and convalescent COVID-19 samples took place in the United States, Italy and Spain.

Original methodology: Reference gene primer amplification yielded estimated nucleated cell counts. Produced via immunoSEQ multiplex PCR; TCRdb's table is partial and in-frame only. Clone size and V and J calls were adopted from that table, with D and trimming inferred from the DNA. The sample lists about 240,000 clones, 85% to 90% occurring once. Germline trimming cut 2 bases from V and 8 bases from J; bases unmatched to any gene: 5. The germline gives CDR1 SGHTA, CDR2 FQGNSA. There are 16 residues in the CDR3. This receptor was obtained from a man aged 60 to 69 with acute or convalescent COVID-19. The genes are TRBV7-2 and TRBJ2-1, with TRBD2 matching 14 bases. Sequenced: peripheral blood. The CDR3 protein is CASSLTGTSGSYEQFF. The DNA for the CDR3 is TGTGCCAGCAGCTTAACGGGGACTAGCGGGAGCTATGAGCAGTTCTTC.